A selection of T cell receptor beta chains follows, all from one sample in a study of blood T cell repertoires in COVID-19. Clones were read by immunoSEQ multiplex PCR, and TCRdb kept only the in-frame ones, dropping some. The data hold some 230,000 clones, with more than 65% observed a single time. Source material: peripheral blood. These receptors all stem from a woman in her twenties or thirties who had recovered from COVID-19. The CDR3 runs from the conserved cysteine through the conserved F or W. D genes are given only for firm matches. Some rows mark clone size as missing; the rest say once, few, many or name a class of expanded clone.

size	D	V	J	DNA	CDR3
-	TRBD2	TRBV27	TRBJ2-7	TGTGCCAGCAGTGGGACTATAAGGACCTACGAGCAGTACTTC	CASSGTIRTYEQYF
-	TRBD2	TRBV5-1	TRBJ2-4	TGCGCCAGCAGGGTAGGGACTAGCGGCCTCCTAGCCAAAAACATTCAGTACTTC	CASRVGTSGLLAKNIQYF
-	TRBD2	TRBV19	TRBJ2-1	TGTGTCAGTAGTCCCCGTAGCGGGAGTGTTTCCTACAATGAGCAGTTCTTC	CVSSPRSGSVSYNEQFF
-	TRBD2	TRBV19	TRBJ2-1	TGTGCCAGTAGTCTCTGGGGTAGCGGGAGAGGAGGCTACAATGAGCAGTTCTTC	CASSLWGSGRGGYNEQFF
once	TRBD2	TRBV3-1/TRBV3-2	TRBJ2-7	TGTGCCAGCAGCCAATCTCCGGGAGGTTACGAGCAGTACTTC	CASSQSPGGYEQYF
-	-	TRBV28	TRBJ2-2	TGTGCCAGCCGTTTAGAGGACACCGGGGAGCTGTTTTTT	CASRLEDTGELFF
-	-	TRBV12-3/TRBV12-4	TRBJ1-2	TGTGCCAGCAGTCCTCTTAAATCTGGCTACACCTTC	CASSPLKSGYTF
-	-	TRBV3-1/TRBV3-2	TRBJ1-1	TGTGCCAGCAGCCAGATGCTACAGGCCGGGGCTTTCTTT	CASSQMLQAGAFF
-	TRBD1	TRBV7-9	TRBJ2-7	TGTGCCAGCAGCTCTCCGGGACAGGGGAGCTACGAGCAGTACTTC	CASSSPGQGSYEQYF
-	-	TRBV18	TRBJ2-6	TGTGCCAGCTCACCAATTACAGGGACCGGGGCCAACGTCCTGACTTTC	CASSPITGTGANVLTF
-	-	TRBV5-4	TRBJ1-2	TGTGCCAGCCGAGGAGAGGTAGGAGGCTACACCTTC	CASRGEVGGYTF
-	TRBD2	TRBV28	TRBJ2-1	TGTGCCAGCGTCCCTAGCGGGAAATCCTACAATGAGCAGTTCTTC	CASVPSGKSYNEQFF
-	-	TRBV11-2	TRBJ2-7	TGTGCCAGCAGCTTGTTAGGGGGGACAGTTATCCCCTACGAGCAGTACTTC	CASSLLGGTVIPYEQYF
-	TRBD1	TRBV29-1	TRBJ1-2	TGCAGCGTTGAGGACCGGACAGGGAAATTAGATGGCTACACCTTC	CSVEDRTGKLDGYTF
once	-	TRBV7-9	TRBJ2-6	TGTGCCAGCAGCCCTTGGAGGGCCTCTGGGGCCAACGTCCTGACTTTC	CASSPWRASGANVLTF
-	-	TRBV14	TRBJ2-2	TGTGCCAGCAGCCAAATGCCAGCCGGGGAGCTGTTTTTT	CASSQMPAGELFF
-	-	TRBV5-4	TRBJ1-2	TGTGCCAGCAGCTTGTCTAGGGCCTCGAGGACAGTCGCTACTAACTATGGCTACACCTTC	CASSLSRASRTVATNYGYTF
-	TRBD1	TRBV5-1	TRBJ2-1	TGCGCCAGCAGCTCAGGGGGCGCGGAAGAGCAGTTCTTC	CASSSGGAEEQFF
-	TRBD1	TRBV19	TRBJ2-7	TGTGCCAGTACCGGGACAGGAACCTACGAGCAGTACTTC	CASTGTGTYEQYF
-	-	TRBV6-5	TRBJ2-5	TGTGCCAGCAGCCATACTAGCACCGAGACCCAGTACTTC	CASSHTSTETQYF
-	-	TRBV30	TRBJ1-1	TGTGCCTGGAGTCGGGGAGGGCCTACTGAAGCTTTCTTT	CAWSRGGPTEAFF
-	TRBD2	TRBV30	TRBJ2-3	TGTGCCTGGAGTGTCGCCTTCCGGGGGGGCGATACGCAGTATTTT	CAWSVAFRGGDTQYF
-	-	TRBV3-1/TRBV3-2	TRBJ1-4	TGTGCCAGCAGCCAAGAACCCAGGGGTTGGGAAAAACTGTTTTTT	CASSQEPRGWEKLFF
-	TRBD2	TRBV10-3	TRBJ2-3	TGTGCCATCAGCCTAGCGGGGAGATACACAGATACGCAGTATTTT	CAISLAGRYTDTQYF
once	TRBD2	TRBV9	TRBJ2-3	TGTGCCAGCAGCGGGGCCTTGCGGGAGCCCACCCCCACAGATACGCAGTATTTT	CASSGALREPTPTDTQYF
-	-	TRBV9	TRBJ2-2	TGTGCCCCCTTTTCTAAAGCGGTTCACCTACCCGGGGAGCTGTTTTTT	CAPFSKAVHLPGELFF
-	-	TRBV28	TRBJ2-7	TGTGCCAGCACCGAGGGGAGGGAGCAGTACTTC	CASTEGREQYF
-	-	TRBV30	TRBJ1-6	TGTGCCTGGAGTGTAGCATCGGCGGGGGAATCACCCCTCCACTTT	CAWSVASAGESPLHF
-	TRBD2	TRBV5-1	TRBJ2-1	TGCGCCAGCAGCTTTACGACTAGCTCATTTCGCTCAAATGAGCAGTTCTTC	CASSFTTSSFRSNEQFF
-	TRBD2	TRBV19	TRBJ2-1	TGTGCCAGTACCGCCGGGCGGACTAGCGGGTTCAATGAGCAGTTCTTC	CASTAGRTSGFNEQFF
-	TRBD1	TRBV5-6	TRBJ1-2	TGTGCCAGCAGCTGGGGGACAGTTGCTAACTATGGCTACACCTTC	CASSWGTVANYGYTF
-	TRBD1	TRBV27	TRBJ1-6	TGTGCCAGCAGGCAAGCGGGACAGGGGACCTGGTCACCCCTCCACTTT	CASRQAGQGTWSPLHF
-	-	TRBV11-3	TRBJ2-5	TGTGCCAGCAGTCTCGGGGAGACCCAGTACTTC	CASSLGETQYF
-	-	TRBV28	TRBJ1-4	TGTGCCAGCAGCCCCGCTACGGCTAATGAAAAACTGTTTTTT	CASSPATANEKLFF
-	-	TRBV28	TRBJ1-2	TGTGCCAGCAGTTTAAGGCAGGGTAACTTCTATGGCTACACCTTC	CASSLRQGNFYGYTF
-	TRBD1	TRBV19	TRBJ1-1	TGTGCCAGTACCTGGGACAGGGACACTGAAGCTTTCTTT	CASTWDRDTEAFF
-	TRBD1	TRBV5-1	TRBJ1-5	TGCGCCAGCAGCCCCAGGGGGATGACGCAGCCCCAGCATTTT	CASSPRGMTQPQHF
-	TRBD2	TRBV19	TRBJ2-7	TGTGCCAGTAGTATGAAAGCGGGAGGGCCGTTTGAGCAGTACTTC	CASSMKAGGPFEQYF
-	-	TRBV1	TRBJ2-4	TGCACCAGCAGCCAACTAGGAGGACTAGCTTCCTCCATTCAGTACTTC	CTSSQLGGLASSIQYF
-	-	TRBV7-6	TRBJ2-1	TGTGCCAGCAGCGGGAGTCAGTACAATGAGCAGTTCTTC	CASSGSQYNEQFF
-	TRBD1	TRBV12-5	TRBJ2-3	TGTGCTAGTGGTTCAGGGACAGGGACGTATACAGATACGCAGTATTTT	CASGSGTGTYTDTQYF
-	-	TRBV2	TRBJ2-1	TGTGCCAGCAGTGGACAGTACAATGAGCAGTTCTTC	CASSGQYNEQFF
-	-	TRBV7-9	TRBJ1-5	TGTGCCAGCAGCCCACAGGGAGGGAGCAATCAGCCCCAGCATTTT	CASSPQGGSNQPQHF
-	TRBD1	TRBV23-1	TRBJ2-7	TGCGCCAGCTTCCGGGACAGCCCTTACGAGCAGTACTTC	CASFRDSPYEQYF
-	-	TRBV5-1	TRBJ2-1	TGCGCCAGCAGCTTGGGGTCCAGCGGCAATGAGCAGTTCTTC	CASSLGSSGNEQFF
-	TRBD2	TRBV29-1	TRBJ2-3	TGCAGCGTTGAACTCGTACTAGCGCCGGGGGAGTGCACAGATACGCAGTATTTT	CSVELVLAPGECTDTQYF
-	-	TRBV5-4	TRBJ1-2	TGTGCCAGCAGCACGACGGGACTAACTAACTATGGCTACACCTTC	CASSTTGLTNYGYTF
few	-	TRBV11-2	TRBJ2-7	TGTGCCAGCAGCCTCACCAGCGGCAAGGTCTCCTACGAGCAGTACTTC	CASSLTSGKVSYEQYF
-	TRBD1	TRBV6-5	TRBJ1-2	TGTGCCACGGCAGGGACAGGGAACTATGGCTACACCTTC	CATAGTGNYGYTF
-	TRBD2	TRBV19	TRBJ2-5	TGTGCCAGTAGTTTCCTAGCGGAATCGGGGGAGACCCAGTACTTC	CASSFLAESGETQYF
-	TRBD1	TRBV30	TRBJ1-2	TGTGCCTGGAGACGCCGGGACAGGGGGGAAGGCTACACCTTC	CAWRRRDRGEGYTF
-	-	TRBV5-1	TRBJ2-6	TGCGCCAGCAGCGTACAGGGCTGGGCTGGGGCCAACGTCCTGACTTTC	CASSVQGWAGANVLTF
-	-	TRBV29-1	TRBJ2-7	TGCAGCGTAGGGGGGGCGACCTACGAGCAGTACTTC	CSVGGATYEQYF
few	TRBD1	TRBV14	TRBJ2-7	TGTGCCAGCAGCCCCTCTGGCGCAGGGGGCGAATACGAGCAGTACTTC	CASSPSGAGGEYEQYF
-	-	TRBV5-1	TRBJ2-1	TGCGCCAGCAGCTTGGCTATTAGCGCCTACAATGAGCAGTTCTTC	CASSLAISAYNEQFF
-	-	TRBV2	TRBJ1-1	TGTGCCAGCAGTATAATTAGGCGGGCAAACACTGAAGCTTTCTTT	CASSIIRRANTEAFF
-	-	TRBV4-2	TRBJ2-1	TGTGCCAGCAGCCAAGCGGAGAGCTCCTACAATGAGCAGTTCTTC	CASSQAESSYNEQFF